Each of the 2 T cell receptor beta chains below was sequenced from the same sample in a study of graft-versus-host responses after intestinal transplantation. Their antigens remain unidentified. TCRdb keeps only in-frame clones here, not all; method: immunoSEQ multiplex PCR. The sample consists of approximately 110,000 clones, just over 90% of them appearing once. The sample in question was unstimulated CD4+ T cells sorted from spleen or lymph node cells, obtained before transplant. These receptors were collected from a human donor who was the organ donor for an intestinal transplant.

The chain links TRBV6-1 to TRBJ2-7; a weak D match, TRBD2 (6 bases). The germline V gene has CDR1 MNHNS and CDR2 SASEGT. Trimming left V 2 bases short and J 0 bases short, with 8 bases between. The CDR3 is 14 amino acids. As DNA, the CDR3 is TGTGCCAGCAGTGAATGGAGGGGCTCCTACGAGCAGTACTTC. It is translated as CASSEWRGSYEQYF.

J is TRBJ1-5 and V is TRBV5-6, with TRBD1 matching 7 bases. CDR3 length: 14 residues. Trimming removed 2 bases from V and 5 bases from J; junction bases left unmatched: 4. Germline CDR1 is SGHDT and CDR2 is YYEEEE. CDR3 nucleotide sequence: TGTGCCAGCAGCTTCAGGGGGGGGCATCAGCCCCAGCATTTT. Translating it yields CASSFRGGHQPQHF. Full variable domain (outside the CDR3, taken from reference TRBV5-6 and TRBJ1-5): DAGVTQSPTHLIKTRGQQVTLRCSPKSGHDTVSWYQQALGQGPQFIFQYYEEEERQRGNFPDRFSGHQFPNYSSELNVNALLLGDSALYLCASSFRGGHQPQHFGDGTRLSIL.